The clone carrying this TCR beta chain was observed at least ten times. TCRdb ran MiXCR on the RT-PCR reads and lists one entry per CDR3 protein. The top ten hold 9.5% to 13% of the sample, which has roughly 250,000 distinct CDR3 sequences, roughly 15% seen once. Germline V gene data show CDR1 as LGHDT and CDR2 as YNNKEL (reference sequence). The CDR3 runs 14 residues. After removal of 8 bases from V and 1 base from J, the junction contained 3 bases not matched to a gene. This sample is part of a study of patients and donors after allogeneic stem cell transplantation. The sequenced sample consisted of blood, either unsorted or a sorted T cell fraction (not recorded which). The sequence was obtained from a human donor who was either an allogeneic HSCT recipient or a stem cell or donor lymphocyte infusion donor (not recorded which). It is not recorded whose cells these are; they may come from a transplant donor. The genes are TRBV3-1 and TRBJ2-3; 10 positions match TRBD2. The CDR3 nucleotides read TGTGCCAGCGGGCTAGCGGGGGGCACAGATACGCAGTATTTT. Its translation: CASGLAGGTDTQYF.